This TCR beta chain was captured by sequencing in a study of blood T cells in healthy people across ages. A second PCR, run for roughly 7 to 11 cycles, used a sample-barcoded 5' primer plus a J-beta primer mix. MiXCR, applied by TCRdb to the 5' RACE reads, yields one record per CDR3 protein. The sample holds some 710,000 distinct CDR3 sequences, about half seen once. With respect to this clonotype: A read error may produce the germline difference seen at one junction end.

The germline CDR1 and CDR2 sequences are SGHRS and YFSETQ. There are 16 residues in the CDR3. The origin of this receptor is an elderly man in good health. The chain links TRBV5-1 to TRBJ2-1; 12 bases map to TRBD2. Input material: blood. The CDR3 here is CASSPGLAGLGHEEFF. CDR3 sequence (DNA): TGCGCCAGCAGCCCAGGACTAGCGGGACTGGGCCATGAGGAGTTCTTC.